This T cell receptor beta chain was recovered during a study of prognosis after radiotherapy for stage I lung cancer. Study details: None of the non-small cell lung cancer patients was considered medically operable. Ages of the approximately 12 men and about six women ranged roughly 53 to 85 years, median about 70. Findings and caveats of the study: Patients without metastases reportedly showed TRBV and TRBJ gene usage unlike that of patients with metastases. In patients who developed distant metastases, Shannon entropy measured after stereotactic body radiation therapy was lower, and baseline Shannon entropy was not associated with metastases.

Judged by abundance, this clonotype is medium-sized. The antigen remains unidentified. This CDR3 is 16 amino acids long. Trimming stripped 5 bases from V and 9 bases from J, with 24 bases between. Germline CDR1 MNHEY, CDR2 SVGEGT. Genomic DNA yielded TCR beta CDR3, amplified by two-round multiplex PCR. During first-round PCR, primers specific to each TRBV and TRBJ gene were used. One entry per CDR3 protein results from TCRdb running MiXCR on the multiplex PCR reads. The sample carries around 14,000 distinct CDR3 sequences, 37% recorded once. This TCR derives from a donor over 45 with non-small cell lung cancer. The chain has TRBV6-2 or TRBV6-3 and TRBJ2-3; D remains ambiguous. Source: PBMCs, taken before or after stereotactic body radiation therapy (not recorded which). This CDR3 is CASSNTPRVPPKTQYF. The CDR3 DNA reads as TGTGCCAGCAGTAACACCCCTAGGGTCCCCCCAAAGACGCAGTATTTT.